The next 17 T cell receptor beta chains were all read from a single sample in a study of OX40 agonist ivuxolimab in advanced cancers. Sequencing was performed with immunoSEQ multiplex PCR; in TCRdb, only in-frame clones are kept and a portion is missing. This sample has 25,000 to 35,000 clones; 75% to 90% occur once, and the top ten carry approximately 40%. Sample: CD4+ or CD8+ T cells sorted from blood, taken in a trial of the OX40 agonist ivuxolimab. These receptors all come from an adult with an advanced solid tumor such as melanoma, head and neck, liver or kidney cancer.

The V gene is TRBV28, the J gene TRBJ1-2, with 7 bases matching TRBD1. The CDR3 is 14 amino acids. Germline values: CDR1 MDHEN, CDR2 SYDVKM. J lost 8 bases, V lost 5 bases, and 11 bases had no gene match. This CDR3 reads CASSRPGQSFGYTF. The CDR3 nucleotides read TGTGCCAGCAGTAGACCGGGACAGTCCTTCGGCTACACCTTC.

This clone was detected only once. J is TRBJ2-1 and V is TRBV18; D possibly corresponds to TRBD2 (6 bases). The CDR3 consists of 18 residues. V lost 1 base and J 3 bases, leaving 19 bases between the germline ends. Germline V gives CDR1 KGHSH, CDR2 LQKENI. This chain's CDR3 is CASSPRYTIAEIYNEQFF. DNA for the CDR3: TGTGCCAGCTCACCACGATACACTATAGCGGAGATCTACAATGAGCAGTTCTTC. Based on the CDR3 plus reference TRBV18 and TRBJ2-1, the full variable domain is NAGVMQNPRHLVRRRGQEARLRCSPMKGHSHVYWYRQLPEEGLKFMVYLQKENIIDESGMPKERFSAEFPKEGPSILRIQQVVRGDSAAYFCASSPRYTIAEIYNEQFFGPGTRLTVL.

This chain links TRBV27 with TRBJ2-7; D might be TRBD1 (6 bases). Trimming stripped 6 bases from V and 4 bases from J, with 10 bases between. Germline V gene sequence: CDR1 MNHEY, CDR2 SMNVEV (reference sequence). The CDR3 sequence is 12 residues long. The CDR3 DNA sequence: TGTGCCAGCAGGGGGGCCAGGTACGAGCAGTACTTC. Amino acid sequence: CASRGARYEQYF.

The chain couples TRBV5-1 to TRBJ1-1; possibly TRBD1 for D (5 bases). Germline CDR1 and CDR2: SGHRS and YFSETQ. CDR3 length: 14 amino acids. Trimming removed 1 base from V and 0 bases from J, with 7 bases in between. The CDR3 sequence is CASSLWGVNTEAFF. As DNA, the CDR3 is TGCGCCAGCAGCTTGTGGGGGGTGAACACTGAAGCTTTCTTT.

The rearrangement links TRBV11-2 to TRBJ2-5; a weak D match, TRBD2 (7 bases). Germline CDR1 SGHAT, CDR2 FQNNGV. This CDR3 has 14 amino acids. Trimming took off 5 bases at V and 5 bases at J, with 15 bases between the two ends. CDR3 sequence: CASSLGGGWETQYF. The CDR3, as DNA: TGTGCCAGCAGCCTAGGGGGAGGGTGGGAGACCCAGTACTTC.

This chain links TRBV28 with TRBJ1-1; D may be TRBD1 (6 bases). The CDR3 runs to 12 residues. V lost 8 bases to trimming and J lost 0 bases, with 7 bases between them. CDR1 is MDHEN, CDR2 SYDVKM, per germline. CDR3 amino acids: CASRDMNTEAFF. CDR3 bases: TGTGCCAGCCGGGACATGAACACTGAAGCTTTCTTT.

The J gene is TRBJ2-1, the V gene TRBV5-4, with unresolved D. Germline lookup yields CDR1 SGHNT and CDR2 YYREEE (reference sequence). The CDR3 has 15 residues. V dropped 1 base and J dropped 2 bases, with 10 bases sitting between them. The CDR3 reads CASSLYPNPYNEQFF. CDR3 nucleotide sequence: TGTGCCAGCAGCTTGTATCCCAACCCCTACAATGAGCAGTTCTTC.

The chain couples TRBV7-3 to TRBJ2-2; a possible D gene is TRBD2 (5 bases). Trimming left V 0 bases short and J 1 base short, with 6 bases between. This CDR3 comprises 15 residues. Germline CDR1 reads SGHTA; CDR2 reads FQGTGA. CDR3 in amino acids: CASSLTSGNTGELFF. CDR3 nucleotides: TGTGCCAGCAGCTTAACAAGCGGGAACACCGGGGAGCTGTTTTTT.

V gene TRBV7-9 combines with J gene TRBJ2-1; 9 nucleotides agree with TRBD1. The CDR3 sequence is 14 residues long. V dropped 5 bases and J dropped 8; count of bases not matched to a gene: 7. Germline CDR1 is SEHNR and CDR2 is FQNEAQ (reference sequence). The CDR3 nucleotides are TGTGCCAGCAGCAACGGACAGGGGAAGGATGAGCAGTTCTTC. As protein: CASSNGQGKDEQFF.

The V gene is TRBV9, the J gene TRBJ2-7, with a possible D match to TRBD1 (6 bases). Deletions cut 5 bases from V and 2 bases from J, with 14 bases between. There are 14 residues in the CDR3. CDR1 and CDR2 (germline): SGDLS, YYNGEE. This CDR3 is CASSDGGQTYEQYF. In DNA form, the CDR3 reads TGTGCCAGCAGTGATGGGGGACAAACCTACGAGCAGTACTTC. The complete variable domain, with remaining parts taken from reference TRBV9 and TRBJ2-7, reads DSGVTQTPKHLITATGQRVTLRCSPRSGDLSVYWYQQSLDQGLQFLIQYYNGEERAKGNILERFSAQQFPDLHSELNLSSLELGDSALYFCASSDGGQTYEQYFGPGTRLTVT.

The genes are TRBV9 and TRBJ2-1; D is uncertain. The germline gives CDR1 SGDLS, CDR2 YYNGEE. CDR3 size: 15 residues. The V end lost 0 bases, the J end lost 3 bases, and 10 bases lay between the germline ends. CDR3 nucleotide sequence: TGTGCCAGCAGCGTAGATGTTAGAGGCTACAATGAGCAGTTCTTC. This encodes CASSVDVRGYNEQFF.

This chain links TRBV27 with TRBJ2-4; TRBD1 matches 9 bases. Germline CDR1 MNHEY, CDR2 SMNVEV (reference sequence). The CDR3 consists of 15 residues. Trimming at V came to 5 bases and at J to 4 bases, leaving 6 bases not matched to a gene. CDR3 bases: TGTGCCAGCAGTACTCCCGGGACAGGGAAAAACATTCAGTACTTC. This encodes CASSTPGTGKNIQYF.

The chain is built from TRBV4-2 and TRBJ2-6; D uncertain. The CDR3 consists of 16 residues. V was trimmed by 0 bases and J by 2 bases, leaving 8 bases between them. Germline V gene lookup returns CDR1 LGHNA and CDR2 YNFKEQ. The CDR3 DNA sequence: TGTGCCAGCAGCCAAGACGGGTTCCCTGGGGCCAACGTCCTGACTTTC. Encoded protein: CASSQDGFPGANVLTF.

The gene calls are TRBV5-6 and TRBJ2-7; the D is unclear. CDR1 is SGHDT and CDR2 is YYEEEE in the germline V gene. CDR3 size: 14 residues. Between the trimmed V and J ends, which lost 4 bases and 0 bases, there was a span of 11 bases. The CDR3 DNA reads TGTGCCAGCAGCCTGGACCGGAGCTCCTACGAGCAGTACTTC. Amino acids: CASSLDRSSYEQYF.

V gene TRBV6-1 combines with J gene TRBJ1-3, with TRBD1 matching 10 bases. Germline CDR1 and CDR2: MNHNS and SASEGT. With V trimmed by 4 bases and J by 3 bases, 6 bases remained unmatched. The CDR3 runs 16 residues. DNA of the CDR3: TGTGCCAGCAGTGCCAGACAGGGGGCGGTTGGAAACACCATATATTTT. It is translated as CASSARQGAVGNTIYF.

V and J are TRBV6-5 and TRBJ2-7; 8 nucleotides agree with TRBD2. This CDR3 region has 15 residues. CDR1 is MNHEY, CDR2 SVGAGI, per germline. The V segment lost 2 bases and the J segment 2 bases; nucleotides outside the gene matches: 5. The chain's CDR3 is CASSYGGGSAYEQYF. In DNA, the CDR3 is TGTGCCAGCAGTTACGGCGGGGGGAGTGCCTACGAGCAGTACTTC.

This clone was seen once. V gene TRBV27 combines with J gene TRBJ2-5; 8 nucleotides align to TRBD1. Germline V lookup: CDR1 MNHEY, CDR2 SMNVEV (reference sequence). V trimming: 2 bases; J trimming: 2 bases; junction bases outside the gene matches: 1. This CDR3 is built from 14 residues. The CDR3 DNA sequence: TGTGCCAGCAGTTTAAACAGGGGGCAAGAGACCCAGTACTTC. It codes for CASSLNRGQETQYF.